Here is one TCR beta chain with its context. The target antigen is unknown. TCRdb's table, derived via immunoSEQ multiplex PCR, lists solely in-frame clones and lacks some. The table lists about 22,000 clones, about three quarters of them singletons. The record originates from a study of PD-1 blockade in classical Hodgkin lymphoma. General observations from the study: Compared with baseline, CD4+ but not CD8+ TCR diversity had risen significantly by C4D1. Complete responders matched newly diagnosed patients in baseline diversity. Reports described newly diagnosed patients as having lower baseline TCR diversity than healthy donors.

This CDR3 contains 17 residues. From germline, CDR1 is MNHEY and CDR2 SMNVEV (reference sequence). V lost 8 bases and J lost 5; bases outside the gene matches: 19. Relapses following autologous stem cell transplantation were seen in all patients, with brentuximab vedotin exposure varying. Complete response, partial response or progressive disease were the best responses. The chain links TRBV27 to TRBJ1-1; 8 bases agree with TRBD1. The starting material was peripheral blood mononuclear cells (PBMCs), obtained before the second cycle of nivolumab. The sequence derives from a human donor with classical Hodgkin lymphoma. In nucleotides, the CDR3 is TGTGCCAGCCACCGAACCTTAAAGACAGGGGACAAGACTGAAGCTTTCTTT. This encodes CASHRTLKTGDKTEAFF.